These 26 T cell receptor beta chains share one sample of origin, sequenced in a study of PD-1 blockade in classical Hodgkin lymphoma. Relapses following autologous stem cell transplantation were seen in all patients, with brentuximab vedotin exposure varying. Some clones are missing from TCRdb's copy, which holds only in-frame ones; the method was immunoSEQ multiplex PCR. The profile shows 50,000 to 85,000 clones, over 70% of them singletons. The specimen was peripheral blood mononuclear cells (PBMCs), collected before the second cycle of nivolumab. The receptors here all came from a human donor with classical Hodgkin lymphoma.

The chain uses TRBV9 and TRBJ1-2; tentative D call: TRBD1 (6 bases). The V gene lost 3 bases and the J gene lost 4 bases, with 19 bases spanning the gap. This CDR3 spans 16 amino acids. Looked up from germline, CDR1 is SGDLS and CDR2 is YYNGEE. CDR3 amino acids: CASSDGGLRDPYGYTF. CDR3 in DNA: TGTGCCAGCAGCGACGGGGGCCTCAGAGACCCCTATGGCTACACCTTC.

This clone was seen more than once but under ten times. V usage is TRBV29-1 and J usage is TRBJ1-1; no firm D call. This CDR3 is 10 amino acids long. Trimming cost V 0 bases and J 6 bases, with 2 bases left between them. CDR1 and CDR2 (germline): SQVTM, ANQGSEA. In DNA form, the CDR3 reads TGCAGCGTTGAAGACGCTGAAGCTTTCTTT. It is translated as CSVEDAEAFF.

The rearrangement uses TRBV7-2 and TRBJ2-7, with D perhaps TRBD1 (6 bases). CDR3 size: 16 residues. CDR1 SGHTA and CDR2 FQGNSA come from the germline V gene. With 0 bases removed from V and 5 bases from J, the gap between germline ends came to 17 bases. The CDR3 coding sequence is TGTGCCAGCAGCTTAGCCCGGGGCCAGGGGAAGGACGAGCAGTACTTC. It is translated as CASSLARGQGKDEQYF.

The V call is TRBV6-5, the J call TRBJ2-3, with D unclear. V lost 0 bases, J lost 0 bases, and 4 bases lay in between. CDR1 MNHEY and CDR2 SVGAGI come from the germline V gene. This CDR3 is 14 amino acids long. CDR3 DNA sequence: TGTGCCAGCAGTTACTCGTATAGCACAGATACGCAGTATTTT. This encodes CASSYSYSTDTQYF.

This clone was found many times. The gene calls are TRBV2 and TRBJ1-6; 8 bases map to TRBD1. V trimming: 7 bases; J trimming: 9 bases; junction bases outside the gene matches: 8. The CDR3 spans 14 residues. Germline V gene lookup returns CDR1 SNHLY and CDR2 FYNNEI. Here the CDR3 DNA reads TGTGCCAGCAACGACAGGGGATTTCTTTCACCCCTCCACTTT. This gives the protein CASNDRGFLSPLHF.

The rearrangement joins TRBV10-1 to TRBJ1-4, with 10 bases fitting TRBD1. This CDR3 is 13 amino acids long. Unmatched junction bases numbered 2, after V lost 6 bases and J lost 7 bases. Germline CDR1 is WNHNN and CDR2 is SYGVQD (reference sequence). The CDR3 is CASSRTGGEKLFF. CDR3 sequence (DNA): TGCGCCAGCAGCCGGACAGGGGGTGAAAAACTGTTTTTT.

The chain employs TRBV2 and TRBJ1-1, with a possible D match to TRBD1 (5 bases). V was trimmed by 4 bases and J by 6 bases, leaving 18 bases between them. This CDR3 comprises 15 residues. Germline V gene data show CDR1 as SNHLY and CDR2 as FYNNEI. CDR3 bases: TGTGCCAGCAGTGGGGGATCAGGAGTAGGGGCTGAAGCTTTCTTT. This translates into CASSGGSGVGAEAFF.

This clone has just one count. The CDR3 DNA follows: TGCAGCGTTGAAGCCGGGACAGCGCCTTACGAGCAGTACTTC. Amino acids: CSVEAGTAPYEQYF. The chain carries TRBV29-1 and TRBJ2-7, with TRBD1 matching over 7 bases. Losses at the gene ends were 1 base for V and 4 bases for J; bases not matched to a gene: 7. This CDR3 has 14 amino acids. Germline V gives CDR1 SQVTM, CDR2 ANQGSEA.

The genes are TRBV9 and TRBJ2-1; D is uncertain. V lost 1 base, J lost 0 bases, and 20 bases lay in between. This CDR3 has 19 residues. The V gene's germline CDR1 is SGDLS and CDR2 YYNGEE. In DNA form, the CDR3 reads TGTGCCAGCAGCGTACCAAAAACCCGGGTTGCGAGCTCCTACAATGAGCAGTTCTTC. It translates to CASSVPKTRVASSYNEQFF.

The V and J genes are TRBV7-8 and TRBJ1-4, with D maybe TRBD1 (6 bases). Per germline, CDR1 SGHVS and CDR2 FQNEAQ. This CDR3 region has 16 residues. Deletions cut 4 bases from V and 7 bases from J, with 19 bases between. The CDR3 DNA sequence: TGTGCCAGCAGCTCCCGAGGGGGGTCCCCTCCTGAAAAACTGTTTTTT. Amino acid sequence: CASSSRGGSPPEKLFF.

The rearrangement joins TRBV27 to TRBJ1-6; the match to TRBD1 covers 7 bases. The length of the CDR3 is 13 residues. From germline, CDR1 is MNHEY and CDR2 SMNVEV (reference sequence). After removal of 4 bases from V and 11 bases from J, the junction contained 5 bases not matched to a gene. CDR3 loop: CASSSDTGAPLHF. The CDR3 region has the DNA TGTGCCAGCAGTTCCGACACAGGGGCACCCCTCCACTTT.

This sequence joins TRBV27 and TRBJ1-1; D ambiguous. Trimming stripped 5 bases from V and 3 bases from J, with 13 bases between. Per germline, CDR1 MNHEY and CDR2 SMNVEV (reference sequence). The CDR3 is 14 amino acids. The CDR3 nucleotides read TGTGCCAGCAGTCTCGGTGGGTCCCACACTGAAGCTTTCTTT. It specifies CASSLGGSHTEAFF.

The chain employs TRBV6-5 and TRBJ1-2; D ambiguous. Germline lookup yields CDR1 MNHEY and CDR2 SVGAGI. This CDR3 is built from 13 residues. Trimming removed 0 bases at V and 5 bases at J, with 7 bases between. The CDR3 is CASSYSTRYGYTF. The CDR3, as DNA: TGTGCCAGCAGTTACTCGACCAGGTATGGCTACACCTTC.

The chain joins TRBV28 to TRBJ2-1; D unresolved. The V end was cut by 2 bases, the J end by 8 bases, with 4 bases between. The CDR3 has 11 residues. Germline-derived CDR1 and CDR2 are MDHEN and SYDVKM. The CDR3 sequence is CASSLGDEQFF. The CDR3 DNA is TGTGCCAGCAGTTTAGGGGATGAGCAGTTCTTC.

This clone was recorded many times. The CDR3 protein is CASSLAAGGLEQYF. The CDR3 DNA reads as TGCGCCAGCAGCTTGGCCGCAGGGGGCCTCGAGCAGTACTTC. The V gene is TRBV5-1, the J gene TRBJ2-7; TRBD1 matches 8 bases. The CDR3 length is 14 residues. V lost 0 bases and J lost 6; bases outside the gene matches: 5. CDR1 SGHRS and CDR2 YFSETQ come from the germline V gene.

The chain recombines TRBV29-1 with TRBJ1-5; 9 nucleotides align to TRBD1. CDR1 SQVTM and CDR2 ANQGSEA come from the germline V gene. The CDR3 is made up of 12 amino acids. Germline trimming cut 5 bases from V and 9 bases from J; bases unmatched to any gene: 5. The CDR3 region has the DNA TGCAGCGTTAGACAGGGGGATGGGCCCCAGCATTTT. Amino acids: CSVRQGDGPQHF.

The V call is TRBV21-1, the J call TRBJ1-3. TRBV21-1 constitutes a pseudogene. CDR3 length equals 12 residues. CDR3 sequence reads: CASSKSGNTIYF. CDR3 nucleotide sequence: TGTGCCAGCAGCAAGTCCGGAAACACCATATATTTT.

The rearrangement uses TRBV7-2 and TRBJ2-1; 9 bases map to TRBD2. Trimming cost V 5 bases and J 4 bases; bases outside gene matches: 9. Per the germline V gene, CDR1 is SGHTA and CDR2 is FQGNSA. The CDR3 totals 16 residues. This chain's CDR3 is CASSRRAGGTYNEQFF. The CDR3 bases are TGTGCCAGCAGCCGAAGAGCGGGGGGAACTTACAATGAGCAGTTCTTC.

This clone was counted ten times or more. CDR3 amino acids: CASSAGQGVTEAFF. For the CDR3, the DNA is TGTGCCAGCAGTGCGGGACAGGGGGTTACTGAAGCTTTCTTT. The genes are TRBV2 and TRBJ1-1; 11 nucleotides match TRBD1. The trim removed 4 bases at V and 5 bases at J, leaving 3 bases unmatched. This CDR3 region has 14 residues. The germline V gene encodes CDR1 SNHLY and CDR2 FYNNEI. Full variable domain (outside the CDR3, taken from reference TRBV2 and TRBJ1-1): EPEVTQTPSHQVTQMGQEVILRCVPISNHLYFYWYRQILGQKVEFLVSFYNNEISEKSEIFDDQFSVERPDGSNFTLKIRSTKLEDSAMYFCASSAGQGVTEAFFGQGTRLTVV.

J is TRBJ2-1 and V is TRBV9, with D maybe TRBD2 (5 bases). Germline V gene sequence: CDR1 SGDLS, CDR2 YYNGEE. CDR3 length: 16 residues. The V and J ends lost 0 bases and 1 base respectively, with 11 bases between them. CDR3 sequence: CASSVDLSASYNEQFF. As DNA, the CDR3 is TGTGCCAGCAGCGTAGATCTTAGCGCTTCCTACAATGAGCAGTTCTTC. Together with reference TRBV9 and TRBJ2-1, the CDR3 gives the full variable domain: DSGVTQTPKHLITATGQRVTLRCSPRSGDLSVYWYQQSLDQGLQFLIQYYNGEERAKGNILERFSAQQFPDLHSELNLSSLELGDSALYFCASSVDLSASYNEQFFGPGTRLTVL.

This clone has more than one count but fewer than ten. This chain connects TRBV5-1 to TRBJ1-1; D is unresolved. Germline lookup yields CDR1 SGHRS and CDR2 YFSETQ. V gave up 7 bases and J gave up 3 bases, with 19 bases separating them. The CDR3 loop spans 15 amino acids. In DNA, the CDR3 is TGCGCCAGCGCCTTGACCCCGAGGGAAGACACTGAAGCTTTCTTT. Translating gives CASALTPREDTEAFF.

The chain links TRBV27 to TRBJ1-6; D is perhaps TRBD1 (5 bases). The germline V gene encodes CDR1 MNHEY and CDR2 SMNVEV (reference sequence). This CDR3 is 13 amino acids long. V lost 5 bases and J lost 12, with 14 bases in between. The CDR3 nucleotides read TGTGCCAGCAGTATGGCAGGGCGAGGACCCCTCCACTTT. Translation gives CASSMAGRGPLHF.

This clone was counted once. The chain couples TRBV1 to TRBJ2-4; the table names TRBD2, a call not compared with the DNA. TRBV1 corresponds to a pseudogene. The CDR3 spans 19 residues. CDR3 amino acids: CTSSQASGPKQLAKNIQYF. For the CDR3, the DNA is TGCACCAGCAGCCAAGCCAGCGGGCCTAAACAGTTAGCCAAAAACATTCAGTACTTC.

The chain is built from TRBV2 and TRBJ2-7; TRBD1 aligns across 10 bases. The V segment lost 8 bases and the J segment 5 bases; nucleotides outside the gene matches: 9. Germline V CDR1 and CDR2: SNHLY, FYNNEI. The CDR3 has 14 residues. In DNA form, the CDR3 reads TGTGCCAGCGAGGCGGGGACAGGGGCCCACGAGCAGTACTTC. As protein: CASEAGTGAHEQYF.

This clone was counted only a few times. The J gene is TRBJ1-3, the V gene TRBV6-6; no clear D gene. The CDR3 consists of 13 residues. V lost 2 bases and J lost 8, with 10 bases in between. Germline CDR1 and CDR2: MNHNY and SVGAGI (reference sequence). CDR3 nucleotides: TGTGCCAGCAGTTACCCCGCGGAATACACCATATATTTT. Protein product: CASSYPAEYTIYF.

This clone was picked up a small number of times. V usage is TRBV9 and J usage is TRBJ2-7; 7 bases line up with TRBD1. Germline V lookup: CDR1 SGDLS, CDR2 YYNGEE. This CDR3 has 17 residues. V dropped 4 bases and J dropped 0; count of bases not matched to a gene: 13. This CDR3 is CASSPRDRLTVSYEQYF. CDR3 DNA: TGTGCCAGCAGCCCACGGGACAGACTCACCGTCTCCTACGAGCAGTACTTC.